This T cell receptor beta chain is from a study of PD-1 blockade in classical Hodgkin lymphoma. Regarding the study as a whole: According to reports, newly diagnosed patients had lower baseline TCR diversity than healthy donors, and relapsed/refractory patients had lower baseline TCR diversity still. Still unresolved is the cause of the repertoire differences, which may be disease activity or prior therapy.

Regarding this clone: Antigen specificity is unknown.

Only in-frame clones appear in the TCRdb table, and some are missing; sequencing was by immunoSEQ multiplex PCR. Found here are about 20,000 clones, 80% to 95% of them singletons; the top ten hold 6.5% to 8.5%. The germline CDR1 and CDR2 sequences are MNHNS and SASEGT. CDR3 size: 15 residues. J was trimmed by 1 base and V by 2 bases; bases with no gene match: 3. The time point here: newly diagnosed, previously untreated cHL patient sample. PBMCs from patients with newly diagnosed, untreated classical Hodgkin lymphoma served as a comparison group for the relapsed/refractory trial patients. The V gene is TRBV6-1, the J gene TRBJ1-1, with TRBD1 identical over 8 bases. The sequence was collected from a human donor with classical Hodgkin lymphoma. The specimen was peripheral blood mononuclear cells (PBMCs). The CDR3 DNA reads TGTGCCAGCAGTGAACTCGGGACAGGGAACACTGAAGCTTTCTTT. Amino acid sequence: CASSELGTGNTEAFF.